These 7 T cell receptor beta chains were all obtained from the same sample, sequenced in a study of shared clonotypes between healthy human individuals. Sequencing used immunoSEQ multiplex PCR; TCRdb keeps in-frame clones, though not all of them. The profile shows around 1.6 million clones, 95% to 99% of them singletons. The sample comprised naive CD4+ T cells sorted from blood. The subset here: CD45RA+ positively selected. The receptor source for this set is a man aged 30-40 years in good health.

This clone was seen just once. In the same sample, other DNA sequences code for this CDR3. The chain links TRBV15 to TRBJ2-5, with unresolved D. Germline V gene lookup returns CDR1 LNHNV and CDR2 YYDKDF (reference sequence). The CDR3 covers 11 residues. Trimming removed 3 bases at V and 5 bases at J, with 4 bases between. The CDR3 loop reads CATSREETQYF. The CDR3 DNA sequence: TGTGCCACCAGCAGGGAGGAGACCCAGTACTTC.

CDR3 sequence (DNA): TGCGCCAGCAGTCCAGCGAGAGCGTGGAATGAGCAGTTCTTC. Translated: CASSPARAWNEQFF. This chain links TRBV5-1 with TRBJ2-1; no clear D. Germline lookup yields CDR1 SGHRS and CDR2 YFSETQ. Trimming pared 5 bases from V and 7 bases from J, leaving 16 bases between. The CDR3 is 14 amino acids. Full variable domain (missing parts from reference TRBV5-1 and TRBJ2-1): KAGVTQTPRYLIKTRGQQVTLSCSPISGHRSVSWYQQTPGQGLQFLFEYFSETQRNKGNFPGRFSGRQFSNSRSEMNVSTLELGDSALYLCASSPARAWNEQFFGPGTRLTVL.

The J gene is TRBJ2-7, the V gene TRBV29-1; 10 bases fit TRBD2. Losses at the gene ends were 6 bases for V and 5 bases for J; bases not matched to a gene: 7. This CDR3 has 13 residues. Germline V lookup: CDR1 SQVTM, CDR2 ANQGSEA. This chain's CDR3 is CSVMRTSGNEQYF. The CDR3 nucleotides read TGCAGCGTGATGAGGACTAGCGGAAACGAGCAGTACTTC.

This clone has just one count. The V gene is TRBV9, the J gene TRBJ2-7; the D call may be TRBD1 or TRBD2 (6 bases each). V was trimmed by 0 bases and J by 0 bases, leaving 10 bases between them. CDR1 is SGDLS and CDR2 is YYNGEE in the germline V gene. The CDR3 loop spans 15 amino acids. CDR3: CASSVGRDTSYEQYF. CDR3 in DNA: TGTGCCAGCAGCGTAGGGAGGGACACCTCCTACGAGCAGTACTTC.

This chain connects TRBV30 to TRBJ1-2, with D unresolved. Trimming took 4 bases from V and 6 from J, leaving 15 bases between them. This CDR3 is built from 13 residues. Per germline, CDR1 GTSNPN and CDR2 SVGIG (reference sequence). CDR3 nucleotides: TGTGCCTGGACGCGCTCGGGTTGGAATGGCTACACCTTC. As protein: CAWTRSGWNGYTF.

V and J are TRBV27 and TRBJ2-3, with TRBD2 as a possible D gene (6 bases). Germline V lookup: CDR1 MNHEY, CDR2 SMNVEV (reference sequence). V was pared by 2 bases and J by 1 base, with 10 bases between. The CDR3 is 15 residues long. DNA for the CDR3: TGTGCCAGCAGTTTACGGCGGGATGGCACAGATACGCAGTATTTT. Translation gives CASSLRRDGTDTQYF.

The CDR3 protein is CASSLAGVAYEQYF. The CDR3 nucleotides read TGTGCCAGCAGCTTAGCGGGCGTCGCCTACGAGCAGTACTTC. The chain links TRBV13 to TRBJ2-7; no reliable D call. Trimming removed 1 base at V and 2 bases at J, with 9 bases between. Germline assignment: CDR1 PRHDT and CDR2 FYEKMQ (reference sequence). The length of the CDR3 is 14 residues. Full variable domain (rest looked up from reference TRBV13 and TRBJ2-7): AAGVIQSPRHLIKEKRETATLKCYPIPRHDTVYWYQQGPGQDPQFLISFYEKMQSDKGSIPDRFSAQQFSDYHSELNMSSLELGDSALYFCASSLAGVAYEQYFGPGTRLTVT.